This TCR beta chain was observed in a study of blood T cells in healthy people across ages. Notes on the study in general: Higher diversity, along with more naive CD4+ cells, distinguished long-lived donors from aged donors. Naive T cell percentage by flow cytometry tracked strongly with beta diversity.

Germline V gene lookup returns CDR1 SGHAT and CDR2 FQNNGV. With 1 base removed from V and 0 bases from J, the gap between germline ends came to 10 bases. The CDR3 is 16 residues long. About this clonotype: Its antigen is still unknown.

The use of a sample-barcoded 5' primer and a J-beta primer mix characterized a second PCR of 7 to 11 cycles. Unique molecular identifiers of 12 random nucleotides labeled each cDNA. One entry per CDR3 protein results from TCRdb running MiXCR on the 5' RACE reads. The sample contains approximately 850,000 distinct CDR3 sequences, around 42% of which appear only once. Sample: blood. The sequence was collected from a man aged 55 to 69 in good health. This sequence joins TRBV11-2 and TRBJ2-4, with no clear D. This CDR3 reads CASSLGIPIAKNIQYF. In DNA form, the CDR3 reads TGTGCCAGCAGCTTAGGAATCCCTATAGCCAAAAACATTCAGTACTTC. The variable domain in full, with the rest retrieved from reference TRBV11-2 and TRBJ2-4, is EAGVAQSPRYKIIEKRQSVAFWCNPISGHATLYWYQQILGQGPKLLIQFQNNGVVDDSQLPKDRFSAERLKGVDSTLKIQPAKLEDSAVYLCASSLGIPIAKNIQYFGAGTRLSVL.